The entry that follows covers one TCR beta chain sequence. Its antigen is not yet known. Base qualities were left out, and no much larger clone turns up one base away. The CDR3 goes from the cysteine to the phenylalanine over 15 residues. CDR3 DNA is the only sequence kept; it has 45 bases, read in frame from the first base. Sequences SEHNR (CDR1) and FQNEAQ (CDR2) are obtained from the germline V gene (reference sequence). The germline ends are 11 bases apart after V is trimmed by 3 bases and J by 0 bases. Receptors were amplified or captured by the immunoSEQ multiplex PCR assay. Held by TCRdb, this immuneACCESS table contains in-frame sequences only and omits some clones. Under half of the omission traces to an unresolved V gene where checked; the cause of the rest is unknown. This sample holds about 140,000 clones; about 91% were observed only once. Approximately 3.4% of the sample goes to the ten largest clones.

This entry comes from a study of control samples from healthy donors and cancer patients (dated by TCRdb to about 2020). The sequence came from a young man in good health. The V and J genes are TRBV7-9 and TRBJ1-1; the best D guess is TRBD1, with 5 bases matching. Sequencing input: blood. The nucleotide sequence reads as follows: TGTGCCAGCAGCTTCGGGACGGATATGAACACTGAAGCTTTCTTT. It translates to CASSFGTDMNTEAFF. With all but the CDR3 taken from the reference TRBV7-9 and TRBJ1-1 genes, the full variable domain is: DTGVSQNPRHKITKRGQNVTFRCDPISEHNRLYWYRQTLGQGPEFLTYFQNEAQLEKSRLLSDRFSAERPKGSFSTLEIQRTEQGDSAMYLCASSFGTDMNTEAFFGQGTRLTVV.